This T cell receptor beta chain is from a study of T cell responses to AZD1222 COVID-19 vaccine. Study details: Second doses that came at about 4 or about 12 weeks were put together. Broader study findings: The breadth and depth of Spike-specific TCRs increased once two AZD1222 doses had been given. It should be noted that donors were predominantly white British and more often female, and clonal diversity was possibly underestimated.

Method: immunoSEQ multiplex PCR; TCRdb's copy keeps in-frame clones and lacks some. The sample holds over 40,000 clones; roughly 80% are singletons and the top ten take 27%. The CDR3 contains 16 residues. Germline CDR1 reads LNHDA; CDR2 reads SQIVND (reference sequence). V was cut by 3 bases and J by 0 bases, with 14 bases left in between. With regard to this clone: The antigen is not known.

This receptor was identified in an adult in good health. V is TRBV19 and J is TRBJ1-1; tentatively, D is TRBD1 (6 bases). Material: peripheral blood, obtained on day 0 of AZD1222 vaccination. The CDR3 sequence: CASSIRGQRMNTEAFF. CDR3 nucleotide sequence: TGTGCCAGTAGTATCCGCGGACAGAGAATGAACACTGAAGCTTTCTTT.